This T cell receptor beta chain originates from a study of T-cell reconstitution after alpha-beta-depleted transplantation in children. Regarding the study as a whole: The high TCRbeta diversity at day 60 in some patients came from surviving recipient T cells and thymic progenitors.

The table lists this clonotype with many counts. The target antigen is unknown. The TCRbeta library incorporated unique molecular identifiers. TCRdb passed the PCR reads through MiXCR, listing each CDR3 protein once. Among 490,000 or so distinct CDR3 sequences listed, 8% to 11% were seen once. The germline V gene encodes CDR1 MNHEY and CDR2 SVGAGI. The length of the CDR3 is 13 residues. V was trimmed by 0 bases and J by 8 bases, leaving 8 bases between them. Source: PBMCs, taken before TCRalphabeta/CD19-depleted stem cell transplant. The chain joins TRBV6-5 to TRBJ2-1; possibly TRBD2 for D (5 bases). The TCR was taken from a child aged 2 to 10 with inherited bone marrow failure, due to receive a stem cell transplant. The CDR3 protein is CASSYSLAHEQFF. As DNA, the CDR3 is TGTGCCAGCAGTTACTCGCTAGCACATGAGCAGTTCTTC.